In this sample, the clone carrying this T cell receptor beta chain turned up once. The germline gives CDR1 MNHEY, CDR2 SMNVEV (reference sequence). V was cut by 0 bases and J by 7 bases, with 13 bases left in between. CDR3 size: 15 residues. Source study methods: Quantification of nucleated cells was approximated via reference gene primer amplification. Libraries were prepared by immunoSEQ multiplex PCR; TCRdb keeps only in-frame clonotypes and omits some of them. Clone size and V and J calls were adopted from that table, with D and trimming inferred from the DNA. The sample has around 140,000 clones; around 83% are singletons. This sample was included in a study of blood T cell repertoires in COVID-19. About the research overall: Samples representing acute and convalescent COVID-19 were sourced from the United States, Italy and Spain. T cells, B-cell-depleted T cells, or PBMCs supplied cDNA or gDNA.

The J gene is TRBJ2-4, the V gene TRBV27, with D maybe TRBD2 (6 bases). This clonotype was sampled from a man between 60 and 75 years old with active or convalescent COVID-19. Sample: peripheral blood. CDR3: CASSLSHSGSNIQYF. CDR3 nucleotides: TGTGCCAGCAGTTTATCCCACAGCGGGTCGAACATTCAGTACTTC.